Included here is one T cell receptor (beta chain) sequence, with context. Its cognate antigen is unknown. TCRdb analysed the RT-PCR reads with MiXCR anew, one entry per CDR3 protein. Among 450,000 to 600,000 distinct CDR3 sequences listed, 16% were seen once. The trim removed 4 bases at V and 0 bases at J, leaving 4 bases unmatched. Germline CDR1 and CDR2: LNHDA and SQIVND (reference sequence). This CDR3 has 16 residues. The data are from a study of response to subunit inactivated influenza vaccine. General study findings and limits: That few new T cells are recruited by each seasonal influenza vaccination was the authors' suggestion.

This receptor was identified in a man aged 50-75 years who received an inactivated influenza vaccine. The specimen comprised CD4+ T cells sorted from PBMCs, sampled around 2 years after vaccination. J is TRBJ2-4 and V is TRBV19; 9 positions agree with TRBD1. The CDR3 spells CASSKYRGQAKNIQYF. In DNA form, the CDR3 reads TGTGCCAGTAGTAAATACAGGGGGCAAGCCAAAAACATTCAGTACTTC.